This is a list of T cell receptor beta chains from one sample in a study of cytomegalovirus exposure and HLA in healthy donors. Using immunoSEQ multiplex PCR, the repertoire was profiled, and TCRdb retains in-frame clones only, with some absent. The sample shows approximately 190,000 clones, about four fifths of them seen only once. Sequencing was carried out using PBMCs. These receptor sequences come from a woman younger than 35 in good health and CMV-seronegative. Each CDR3 is given with its conserved first and last residue. The D gene is left open where the match is weak. A row's size may be missing; if present it is once, few, many or a size class.

V gene	clone size	CDR3 length	D gene	J gene	CDR3 DNA	CDR3 protein
TRBV18	NA	17	TRBD1	TRBJ1-2	TGTGCCAGCTCACCTAAGGGGGGACAGGGGGCTTCGAATGGCTACACCTTC	CASSPKGGQGASNGYTF
TRBV6-1	NA	15	NA	TRBJ2-1	TGTGCCAGCAGTCGCCCCCCGCCGCTAGCAAATGAGCAGTTCTTC	CASSRPPPLANEQFF
TRBV7-9	NA	14	NA	TRBJ2-3	TGTGCCAGCAGCTTGACAGCTAGCACAGATACGCAGTATTTT	CASSLTASTDTQYF
TRBV27	few	16	NA	TRBJ2-6	TGTGCCAGCAGTCCACTACACACCCTTGGGGCCAACGTCCTGACTTTC	CASSPLHTLGANVLTF
TRBV28	NA	15	NA	TRBJ2-7	TGTGCCAGCAGTTCGGGTGGGCGGGGATCCTACGAGCAGTACTTC	CASSSGGRGSYEQYF
TRBV19	NA	19	NA	TRBJ2-6	TGTGCCAGTAGTATGAGGGCTTCACAACCTTTCTCTGGGGCCAACGTCCTGACTTTC	CASSMRASQPFSGANVLTF
TRBV7-9	NA	15	TRBD1	TRBJ1-2	TGTGCCAGCAGCTCCGACTGGGACAGCAACTATGGCTACACCTTC	CASSSDWDSNYGYTF
TRBV10-2	NA	15	TRBD2	TRBJ2-1	TGCGCCAGCTCGGAGCGGGACTTCACCTACAATGAGCAGTTCTTC	CASSERDFTYNEQFF
TRBV6-1	NA	15	NA	TRBJ1-2	TGTGCCAGCAGGAGCCCGACAGCCACTAACTATGGCTACACCTTC	CASRSPTATNYGYTF
TRBV19	NA	17	TRBD2	TRBJ2-3	TGTGCCAGTACCCTCCTGGGACTAGCGGCCGGGGCAGATACGCAGTATTTT	CASTLLGLAAGADTQYF
TRBV5-6	NA	12	NA	TRBJ1-2	TGTGCCAGCAGCTTCCGGGACTATGGCTACACCTTC	CASSFRDYGYTF
TRBV10-3	NA	15	TRBD1	TRBJ1-5	TGTGCCATCAGTGAGCGGGGGACAGGGGAACAGCCCCAGCATTTT	CAISERGTGEQPQHF
TRBV5-1	NA	18	NA	TRBJ2-7	TGCGCCAGCAGCCCGGTGGTGTGGGGCGAGAATATTCTCTACGAGCAGTACTTC	CASSPVVWGENILYEQYF
TRBV19	NA	15	NA	TRBJ1-1	TGTGCCAGTACCCCGAAAGGGACAATGAACACTGAAGCTTTCTTT	CASTPKGTMNTEAFF
TRBV6-9	NA	13	NA	TRBJ2-4	TGTGCCAGCCTGAGGGCATTTGGAAACATTCAGTACTTC	CASLRAFGNIQYF
TRBV7-8	NA	16	TRBD2	TRBJ2-3	TGTGCCAGCAGCTCAAAAGCGGGAGACCCCGCAGATACGCAGTATTTT	CASSSKAGDPADTQYF
TRBV5-6	few	16	TRBD1	TRBJ1-1	TGTGCCAGCAGCTTGGGTGAGACAGGGGGTTCCACTGAAGCTTTCTTT	CASSLGETGGSTEAFF
TRBV28	NA	17	TRBD1	TRBJ2-7	TGTGCCAGCAGTCTCCCATTGGACAGGGAGGATCTCTACGAGCAGTACTTC	CASSLPLDREDLYEQYF
TRBV18	NA	14	TRBD1	TRBJ2-1	TGTGCCAGCTCACAACAGGGGGCGGGTAATGAGCAGTTCTTC	CASSQQGAGNEQFF
TRBV15	NA	16	NA	TRBJ1-1	TGTGCCACCAGTACCCGCGGGACTCTGAGCGACACTGAAGCTTTCTTT	CATSTRGTLSDTEAFF
TRBV28	NA	14	TRBD1	TRBJ2-1	TGTGCCACGGGGGGACAGGGTTATTTGAATGAGCAGTTCTTC	CATGGQGYLNEQFF
TRBV19	NA	14	TRBD1	TRBJ1-3	TGTGCCAGTACGGGGACAGTCTCTGGAAACACCATATATTTT	CASTGTVSGNTIYF
TRBV11-2	NA	14	NA	TRBJ1-2	TGTGCCAGCAGCTTAGGGAGGGTTGGTTATGGCTACACCTTC	CASSLGRVGYGYTF
TRBV19	NA	15	NA	TRBJ1-5	TGTGCCAGTAGTAAGGGGGACGCAGGAGATCAGCCCCAGCATTTT	CASSKGDAGDQPQHF
TRBV11-3	NA	13	NA	TRBJ2-2	TGTGCCAGCAGCTCCACTAACACCGGGGAGCTGTTTTTT	CASSSTNTGELFF
TRBV7-9	NA	15	NA	TRBJ1-1	TGTGCCAGCAGCTTAGAACTGGGCGTGAACACTGAAGCTTTCTTT	CASSLELGVNTEAFF
TRBV25-1	NA	18	NA	TRBJ2-1	TGTGCCAGCAGTGAATTCGGGGGAGGAATCTTCTCCTACAATGAGCAGTTCTTC	CASSEFGGGIFSYNEQFF